This T cell receptor (beta chain) was sequenced in a study of blood T cell repertoires in COVID-19. As processed by the authors: Quantification of nucleated cells was approximated via reference gene primer amplification. The protocol was immunoSEQ multiplex PCR, while the TCRdb copy is restricted to in-frame clones and leaves out a portion. The V and J calls and the clone size are those of that table, but D and trimming were determined from the DNA. The sample shows about 380,000 clones, roughly 85% of them seen only once. This CDR3 comprises 15 residues. CDR1 MNHEY and CDR2 SMNVEV come from the germline V gene (reference sequence). The trim removed 3 bases at V and 4 bases at J, leaving 9 bases unmatched.

The chain has TRBV27 and TRBJ2-7, with TRBD2 matching over 7 bases. This sequence originates from a woman younger than 35 with acute or convalescent COVID-19. The sequenced sample consisted of peripheral blood. The CDR3, as DNA: TGTGCCAGCAGTTTTGCTAGCGGTGTGGGGTACGAGCAGTACTTC. Amino acids: CASSFASGVGYEQYF.